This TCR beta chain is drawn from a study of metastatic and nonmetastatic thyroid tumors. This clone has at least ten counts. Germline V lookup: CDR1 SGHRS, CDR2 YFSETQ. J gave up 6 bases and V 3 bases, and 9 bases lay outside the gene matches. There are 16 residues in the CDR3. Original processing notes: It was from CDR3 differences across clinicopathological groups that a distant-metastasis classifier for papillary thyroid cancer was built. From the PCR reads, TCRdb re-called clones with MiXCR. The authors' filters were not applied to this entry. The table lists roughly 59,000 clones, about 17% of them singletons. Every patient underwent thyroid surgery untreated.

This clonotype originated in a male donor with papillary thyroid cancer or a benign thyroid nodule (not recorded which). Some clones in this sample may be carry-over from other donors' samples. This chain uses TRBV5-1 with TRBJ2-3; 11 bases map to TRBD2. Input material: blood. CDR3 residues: CASSSRLAGLQDTQYF. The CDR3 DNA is TGCGCCAGCAGCTCCAGACTAGCGGGGCTTCAGGATACGCAGTATTTT.